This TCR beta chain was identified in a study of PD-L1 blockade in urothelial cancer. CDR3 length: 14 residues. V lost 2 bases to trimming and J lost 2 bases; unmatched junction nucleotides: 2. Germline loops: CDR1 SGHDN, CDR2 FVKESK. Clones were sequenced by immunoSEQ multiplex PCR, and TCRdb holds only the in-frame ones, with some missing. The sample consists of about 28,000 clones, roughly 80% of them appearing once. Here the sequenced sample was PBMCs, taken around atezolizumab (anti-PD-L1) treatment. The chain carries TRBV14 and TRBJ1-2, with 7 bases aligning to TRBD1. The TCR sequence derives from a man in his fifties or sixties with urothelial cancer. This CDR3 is CASSQIRGNYGYTF. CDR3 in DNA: TGTGCCAGCAGCCAAATCAGGGGGAACTATGGCTACACCTTC.